The clone carrying this T cell receptor (delta chain) has a handful of counts. No antigen is known for it. Between roughly 98% and 99.6% of sorted thymocytes were Vdelta1+. Extracted RNA was reverse transcribed into cDNA. Multiplex PCR used pooled V-gene forward primers and a constant-region reverse primer to amplify CDR3s. TCRdb reprocessed the multiplex PCR reads through CATT. The table shows about 55,000 delta-chain clones, with approximately 15% occurring only once. The sample is drawn from a study of Vδ1+ human thymocytes. Study-wide findings and caveats: Unlike peripheral blood Vdelta1+ controls, thymic delta-chain sequences included about 20% Vdelta2 and few Vdelta3. In the thymus, TRG and TRD repertoires looked highly polyclonal with Gaussian CDR3 lengths. Bulk data may be misread because of unexpected Vdelta2 sequences.

The CDR3 spans 19 residues. J lost 2 bases, V lost 3 bases, and 16 bases had no gene match. Germline assignment: CDR1 TSWWSYY and CDR2 QGS. Sequenced material: Vdelta1+ gamma-delta thymocytes from the thymus. Subset defined: FACS-sorted CD3+ TCRalphabeta- TCRVdelta1+ TCRVdelta2- thymocytes. The origin of this receptor is a boy in the first two years of life who had congenital heart surgery. This chain joins TRDV1 and TRDJ1; 9 nucleotides agree with TRDD3. CDR3: CALGDFSFPTLGDTDKLIF. CDR3 nucleotides: TGTGCTCTTGGGGACTTCTCATTTCCTACGCTGGGGGATACCGATAAACTCATCTTT.